Listed below are T cell receptor beta chains from one sample, sequenced in a study of T cell repertoires in cytomegalovirus infection. TCRdb passed the reads through MiXCR, listing each CDR3 protein once. The table includes almost 550,000 distinct CDR3 sequences, about 15% detected once. The sequenced material came from CD8+ T cells from PBMCs. These receptors all stem from a human donor in good health (CMV status not recorded). Some clones in this sample may be carry-over from other donors' samples. The CDR3 runs from the conserved cysteine through the conserved F or W. The order of the fields is J gene, V gene, CDR3 protein.

>TRBJ2-1|TRBV27
CASSPGSREQFF
>TRBJ2-1|TRBV7-6
CASSLTSGRHNEQFF
>TRBJ2-2|TRBV7-9
CASSLRLGQGARELFF
>TRBJ2-7|TRBV7-9
CASSSTPARNEQYF
>TRBJ2-5|TRBV27
CASSPPYQETRYF
>TRBJ1-1|TRBV11-2
CASSWDPKRAGNTEAFF
>TRBJ1-2|TRBV6-5
CATRDSYGYTF
>TRBJ1-2|TRBV27
CASSLSQGAYYGYTF
>TRBJ2-1|TRBV7-9
CASSFSGGAYNEQFF
>TRBJ2-1|TRBV7-9
CASSPALRNEQFF
>TRBJ2-1|TRBV7-8
CASSLGRASGVIYNEQFF
>TRBJ2-2|TRBV12-3/TRBV12-4
CASSSTGGIGELFF
>TRBJ1-5|TRBV15
CATSLQSGQPQHF
>TRBJ2-2|TRBV29-1
CSVEGQGHGGELFF
>TRBJ2-3|TRBV7-9
CASSSTPADTQYF
>TRBJ2-3|TRBV11-2
CASSVNPGTGTDTQYF
>TRBJ2-1|TRBV7-9
CASSLESSGRAHNEQFF
>TRBJ1-6|TRBV6-1
CASKRGVNNSPLHF
>TRBJ1-5|TRBV7-9
CASSPWARDQPQHF
>TRBJ2-5|TRBV13
CASSRNGGGETQYF
>TRBJ2-2|TRBV6-1
CASPIGEIDTGELFF
>TRBJ2-1|TRBV4-2
CASSPSGGALNEQFF